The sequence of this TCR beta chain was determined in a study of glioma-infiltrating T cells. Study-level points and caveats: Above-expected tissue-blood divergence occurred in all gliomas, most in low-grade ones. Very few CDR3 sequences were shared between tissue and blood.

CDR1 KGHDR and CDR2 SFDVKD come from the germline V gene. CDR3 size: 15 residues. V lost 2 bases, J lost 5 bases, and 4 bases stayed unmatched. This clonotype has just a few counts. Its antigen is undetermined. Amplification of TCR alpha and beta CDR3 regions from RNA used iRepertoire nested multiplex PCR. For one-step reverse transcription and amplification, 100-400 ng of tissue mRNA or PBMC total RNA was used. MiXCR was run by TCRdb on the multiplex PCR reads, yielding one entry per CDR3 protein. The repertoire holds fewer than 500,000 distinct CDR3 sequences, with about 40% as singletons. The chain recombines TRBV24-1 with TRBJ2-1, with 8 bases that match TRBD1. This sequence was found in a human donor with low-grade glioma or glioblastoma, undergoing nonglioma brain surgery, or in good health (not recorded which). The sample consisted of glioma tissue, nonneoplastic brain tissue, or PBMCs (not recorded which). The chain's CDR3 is CATSDSQGAHNEQFF. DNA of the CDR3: TGTGCCACCAGTGATTCGCAGGGGGCTCACAATGAGCAGTTCTTC.